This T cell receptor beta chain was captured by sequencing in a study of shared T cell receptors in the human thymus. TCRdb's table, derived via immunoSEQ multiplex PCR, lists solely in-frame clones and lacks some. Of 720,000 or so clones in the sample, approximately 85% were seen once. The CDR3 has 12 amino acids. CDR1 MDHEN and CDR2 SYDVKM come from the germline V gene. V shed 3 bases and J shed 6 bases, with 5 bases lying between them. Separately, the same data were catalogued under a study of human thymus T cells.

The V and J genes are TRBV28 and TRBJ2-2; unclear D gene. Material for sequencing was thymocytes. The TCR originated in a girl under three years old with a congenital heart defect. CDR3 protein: CASSFGPGELFF. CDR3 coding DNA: TGTGCCAGCAGTTTTGGCCCCGGGGAGCTGTTTTTT. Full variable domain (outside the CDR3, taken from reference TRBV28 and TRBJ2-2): DVKVTQSSRYLVKRTGEKVFLECVQDMDHENMFWYRQDPGLGLRLIYFSYDVKMKEKGDIPEGYSVSREKKERFSLILESASTNQTSMYLCASSFGPGELFFGEGSRLTVL.